The 11 T cell receptor beta chains below all came from one sample that was sequenced in a study of cytomegalovirus exposure and HLA in healthy donors. PCR used 60 Vbeta primers and 13 Jbeta primers. Only in-frame clones appear in the TCRdb table, and some are missing; sequencing was by immunoSEQ multiplex PCR. The sample contains tens of thousands of clones, around 77% of which appear only once. The specimen sequenced was PBMCs. The origin of the receptors is a man between 60 and 75 years old in good health and CMV-seronegative.

This clone has just one count. The chain links TRBV6-1 to TRBJ2-5, with TRBD1 matching 8 bases. The assigned J gene may be wrong: the sequence end matches TRBJ2-7 better. CDR1 and CDR2 from the germline V gene are MNHNS and SASEGT. This CDR3 has 16 residues. CDR3 in DNA: TGTGCCAGCAGTGGGGGTCGACGGACAGGGACCTACGAGCAGTACTTC. Translating gives CASSGGRRTGTYEQYF.

This clone came up once. The genes are TRBV7-3 and TRBJ2-3; a possible D gene is TRBD2 (6 bases). Trimming took 1 base from V and 10 from J, leaving 12 bases between them. Germline V gives CDR1 SGHTA, CDR2 FQGTGA. CDR3 size: 13 residues. The CDR3 coding sequence is TGTGCCAGCAGCTTAAATTCGGAGGGAGCGCAGTATTTT. It yields the protein CASSLNSEGAQYF.

This clone occurred a few times. The V call is TRBV6-5, the J call TRBJ2-3, with 9 positions matching TRBD1. The trim removed 0 bases at V and 6 bases at J, leaving 7 bases unmatched. Germline V gene data show CDR1 as MNHEY and CDR2 as SVGAGI. The CDR3 extends over 16 amino acids. DNA for the CDR3: TGTGCCAGCAGTTACTCATTGGGACAGGGTAGTGATACGCAGTATTTT. Amino acids: CASSYSLGQGSDTQYF.

The chain is built from TRBV5-8 and TRBJ1-4; TRBD1 aligns across 8 bases. Losses at the gene ends were 4 bases for V and 9 bases for J; bases not matched to a gene: 8. Germline CDR1 and CDR2: SGHTS and YDEGEE. The CDR3 covers 14 residues. Here the CDR3 reads CASSHLDRDKKLFF. CDR3 nucleotides: TGTGCCAGCAGCCATCTGGACAGGGATAAAAAACTGTTTTTT.

This clone was seen only a few times. The CDR3 region is CASSQDRWGAGANVLTF. The CDR3 DNA reads TGCGCCAGCAGCCAAGATCGGTGGGGGGCTGGGGCCAACGTCCTGACTTTC. The genes are TRBV4-3 and TRBJ2-6, with D possibly being TRBD2 (6 bases). From germline, CDR1 is LGHNA and CDR2 YSLEER. V was clipped by 0 bases and J by 2 bases, with 11 bases between them. This CDR3 region has 17 residues.

Comments on this clone: The CDR3 does not close with the conserved phenylalanine or tryptophan, likely indicating a read error. V gene TRBV7-9 combines with J gene TRBJ2-3, with 7 bases fitting TRBD2. V lost 5 bases, J lost 4 bases, and 12 bases stayed unmatched. Germline CDR1 is SEHNR and CDR2 is FQNEAQ (reference sequence). The CDR3 runs 16 residues. The CDR3 DNA is TGTGCCAGCAGCCCCCCTAGCGGCACATTCGCAGATACGCAGTATCTT. Its translation: CASSPPSGTFADTQYL.

The chain has TRBV11-3 and TRBJ2-1, with 9 bases lining up with TRBD2. CDR3 length: 17 residues. V shed 1 base and J 7 bases; nucleotides not matched to a gene: 11. Germline loops: CDR1 SGHNT, CDR2 YENEEA. CDR3 sequence reads: CASSLGMGRGGKNEQFF. The CDR3 DNA reads as TGTGCCAGCAGCTTAGGAATGGGGCGGGGGGGCAAAAATGAGCAGTTCTTC. Full variable domain (outside the CDR3, taken from reference TRBV11-3 and TRBJ2-1): EAGVVQSPRYKIIEKKQPVAFWCNPISGHNTLYWYLQNLGQGPELLIRYENEEAVDDSQLPKDRFSAERLKGVDSTLKIQPAELGDSAVYLCASSLGMGRGGKNEQFFGPGTRLTVL.

V gene TRBV5-6 combines with J gene TRBJ2-1; 9 nucleotides line up with TRBD2. Trimming at V came to 2 bases and at J to 5 bases, leaving 11 bases not matched to a gene. This CDR3 is 17 amino acids long. Per the germline V gene, CDR1 is SGHDT and CDR2 is YYEEEE. CDR3 sequence: CASSFLTIAGANNEQFF. The CDR3, as DNA: TGTGCCAGCAGCTTTCTCACTATAGCGGGAGCAAACAATGAGCAGTTCTTC.

The chain recombines TRBV18 with TRBJ1-2; 10 bases are shared with TRBD1. This CDR3 region has 15 residues. After removal of 3 bases from V and 3 bases from J, the junction contained 4 bases not matched to a gene. CDR1 is KGHSH, CDR2 LQKENI, per germline. CDR3 sequence: CASSPSGTGDYGYTF. As DNA, the CDR3 is TGTGCCAGCTCACCGTCCGGGACAGGGGACTATGGCTACACCTTC.

The chain carries TRBV6-5 and TRBJ1-2, with a possible D match to TRBD1 (6 bases). The V gene lost 7 bases and the J gene lost 0 bases, with 15 bases spanning the gap. The CDR3 covers 15 residues. Germline CDR1 and CDR2: MNHEY and SVGAGI. This chain's CDR3 is CASKLGEGANYGYTF. CDR3 in DNA: TGTGCCAGCAAATTAGGGGAGGGGGCTAACTATGGCTACACCTTC.

The chain links TRBV9 to TRBJ2-5, with 11 positions matching TRBD1. The CDR3 has 14 amino acids. V was clipped by 1 base and J by 11 bases; unmatched bases: 7. Germline values: CDR1 SGDLS, CDR2 YYNGEE. CDR3 amino acids: CASSVTGTGGEQYF. As DNA, the CDR3 is TGTGCCAGCAGCGTAACCGGGACAGGGGGGGAGCAGTACTTC.